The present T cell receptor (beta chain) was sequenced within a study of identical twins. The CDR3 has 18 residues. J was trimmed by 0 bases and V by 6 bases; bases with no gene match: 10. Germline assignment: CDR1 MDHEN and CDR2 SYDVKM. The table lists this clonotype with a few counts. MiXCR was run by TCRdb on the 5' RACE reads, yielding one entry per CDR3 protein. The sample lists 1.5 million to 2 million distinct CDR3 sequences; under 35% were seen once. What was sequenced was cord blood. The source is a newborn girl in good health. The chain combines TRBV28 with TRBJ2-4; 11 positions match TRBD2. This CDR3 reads CASSPLAGATLAKNIQYF. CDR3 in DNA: TGTGCCAGCAGCCCACTAGCGGGAGCGACCTTAGCCAAAAACATTCAGTACTTC.